The next 27 T cell receptor beta chains were all read from a single sample in a study of response to subunit inactivated influenza vaccine. TCRdb reprocessed the RT-PCR reads via MiXCR and lists one record per CDR3 protein. The table records hundreds of thousands of distinct CDR3 sequences, about a fifth of them present only once. Sequencing was performed on PBMCs from blood, taken roughly 5 days after vaccination. The origin of the receptors is a man aged 45-60 years who received an inactivated influenza vaccine.

This clonotype was seen a handful of times. The chain has TRBV6-5 and TRBJ1-4; TRBD1 might be the D (6 bases). V was trimmed by 4 bases and J by 8 bases, leaving 17 bases between them. The CDR3 spans 15 residues. Germline V CDR1 and CDR2: MNHEY, SVGAGI. The CDR3 region is CASSSRGTAEEKLFF. CDR3 DNA: TGTGCCAGCAGTTCCAGGGGTACGGCAGAAGAAAAACTGTTTTTT.

The rearrangement links TRBV6-2 or TRBV6-3 to TRBJ2-3, with D uncertain. Germline V lookup: CDR1 MNHEY, CDR2 SVGEGT. Trimming took 11 bases from V and 4 from J, leaving 7 bases between them. The CDR3 extends over 10 amino acids. The CDR3 sequence is CAAGADTQYF. In DNA, the CDR3 is TGTGCCGCAGGAGCAGATACGCAGTATTTT.

This chain links TRBV21-1 with TRBJ1-1; the D call in the table, TRBD1, was not verified against the DNA. TRBV21-1 is described as a pseudogene. CDR3 length: 12 residues. This CDR3 is CASSKAAGQAFF. In nucleotides, the CDR3 is TGTGCCAGCAGCAAAGCGGCAGGGCAAGCTTTCTTT.

V usage is TRBV7-6 and J usage is TRBJ2-7; 14 bases map to TRBD2. V was clipped by 6 bases and J by 3 bases; unmatched bases: 7. Germline V CDR1 and CDR2: SGHVS, FNYEAQ. The CDR3 loop spans 16 amino acids. CDR3 coding DNA: TGTGCCAGCAGTCCCGGGACTAGCGGGAGTCACTACGAGCAGTACTTC. Translating gives CASSPGTSGSHYEQYF. The full variable domain, rest sourced from reference TRBV7-6 and TRBJ2-7, is GAGVSQSPRYKVTKRGQDVALRCDPISGHVSLYWYRQALGQGPEFLTYFNYEAQQDKSGLPNDRFSAERPEGSISTLTIQRTEQRDSAMYRCASSPGTSGSHYEQYFGPGTRLTVT.

This clonotype was recorded at least ten times. V usage is TRBV7-2 and J usage is TRBJ2-5; D could derive from TRBD1 or TRBD2 (5 bases each). The CDR3 has 15 residues. V lost 1 base to trimming and J lost 3 bases, with 12 bases between them. Germline CDR1 is SGHTA and CDR2 is FQGNSA. Written as DNA, the CDR3 is TGTGCCAGCAGCTTAGGTTGGGGGTATGAAGAGACCCAGTACTTC. This sequence encodes CASSLGWGYEETQYF.

In its sample, this clonotype was seen a few times. The gene calls are TRBV7-2 and TRBJ2-7, with D possibly being TRBD2 (5 bases). The CDR3 runs to 14 residues. The V end was cut by 5 bases, the J end by 3 bases, with 14 bases between. Germline-derived CDR1 and CDR2 are SGHTA and FQGNSA. This chain's CDR3 is CASSRREGNYEQYF. The DNA of the CDR3 is TGTGCCAGCAGCCGCCGGGAAGGCAACTACGAGCAGTACTTC.

The chain uses TRBV6-5 and TRBJ2-2, with no clear D. The CDR3 has 16 amino acids. V was cut by 1 base and J by 0 bases, with 9 bases left in between. CDR1 is MNHEY, CDR2 SVGAGI, per germline. This chain's CDR3 is CASSYFELSNTGELFF. The CDR3 DNA follows: TGTGCCAGCAGTTACTTTGAACTCTCGAACACCGGGGAGCTGTTTTTT.

The chain couples TRBV7-9 to TRBJ2-7; perhaps TRBD2 as D (6 bases). Trimming took 5 bases from V and 3 from J, leaving 11 bases between them. The V gene's germline CDR1 is SEHNR and CDR2 FQNEAQ (reference sequence). The CDR3 loop spans 13 amino acids. The CDR3 region has the DNA TGTGCCAGCAGCGCGGCGGGGCGCTACGAGCAGTACTTC. This encodes CASSAAGRYEQYF.

The chain joins TRBV5-1 to TRBJ2-1; 11 bases are a match to TRBD1. With V trimmed by 4 bases and J by 6 bases, 6 bases remained unmatched. The germline CDR1 and CDR2 sequences are SGHRS and YFSETQ. The CDR3 has 15 residues. The CDR3 bases are TGCGCCAGCAGCGTCCGGGACAGGGGGGCCAATGAGCAGTTCTTC. This gives the protein CASSVRDRGANEQFF.

The chain couples TRBV11-2 to TRBJ2-7; D is perhaps TRBD1 (6 bases). The CDR3 contains 15 residues. The V end lost 1 base, the J end lost 3 bases, and 13 bases lay between the germline ends. From germline, CDR1 is SGHAT and CDR2 FQNNGV. The CDR3 DNA sequence: TGTGCCAGCAGCTTAGGACAGGCAATTGGCTACGAGCAGTACTTC. Translated, it gives CASSLGQAIGYEQYF.

The chain uses TRBV5-8 and TRBJ2-5; TRBD1 might be the D (6 bases). V was pared by 3 bases and J by 3 bases, with 6 bases between. This CDR3 has 12 amino acids. The germline V gene has CDR1 SGHTS and CDR2 YDEGEE. CDR3 DNA: TGTGCCAGCAGCTGGGACAAAGAGACCCAGTACTTC. As protein: CASSWDKETQYF. Looking up the rest from reference TRBV5-8 and TRBJ2-5 gives the full variable domain: EAGVTQSPTHLIKTRGQQATLRCSPISGHTSVYWYQQALGLGLQFLLWYDEGEERNRGNFPPRFSGRQFPNYSSELNVNALELEDSALYLCASSWDKETQYFGPGTRLLVL.

This clonotype appeared a few times. The V call is TRBV5-4, the J call TRBJ2-3; 16 positions match TRBD2. The CDR3 totals 16 residues. J lost 4 bases, V lost 7 bases, and 6 bases had no gene match. The germline V gene encodes CDR1 SGHNT and CDR2 YYREEE (reference sequence). The CDR3 DNA reads as TGTGCCAGCCGCCCGGGACTAGCGGGAGGGCCAGATACGCAGTATTTT. Translated: CASRPGLAGGPDTQYF.

The CDR3 nucleotides read TGTGCCAGCAGTTTCGGTTCCCCGAGGGGAGAGACCCAGTACTTC. As protein: CASSFGSPRGETQYF. The J gene is TRBJ2-5, the V gene TRBV12-3 or TRBV12-4, with D perhaps matching TRBD1 or TRBD2 (5 bases each). Between the trimmed V and J ends, which lost 3 bases and 4 bases, there was a span of 15 bases. The CDR3 has 15 amino acids.

The chain recombines TRBV20-1 with TRBJ2-5; TRBD2 matches 13 bases. The J segment lost 7 bases and the V segment lost 0 bases, leaving 11 bases of the junction unmatched. CDR1 is DFQATT and CDR2 is SNEGSKA in the germline V gene (reference sequence). This CDR3 is built from 17 residues. The CDR3 coding sequence is TGCAGTGCTAGAGATCGACTAGCGGGGGGCAATAAAGGGACCCAGTACTTC. Translating gives CSARDRLAGGNKGTQYF.

V gene TRBV10-3 combines with J gene TRBJ2-7; TRBD1 matches at 8 bases. The CDR3 consists of 13 residues. Germline V gene lookup returns CDR1 ENHRY and CDR2 SYGVKD. Trimming cost V 3 bases and J 6 bases; bases outside gene matches: 4. The DNA of the CDR3 is TGTGCCATCAGTGACAGGACAGGGCGCGAGCAGTACTTC. Translated: CAISDRTGREQYF.

The table lists this clonotype with many counts. This rearrangement joins TRBV7-2 to TRBJ2-1, with D perhaps given as TRBD1 or TRBD2 (5 bases each). The germline V and J ends were trimmed by 6 bases and 4 bases, with 16 bases remaining between them. The V gene's germline CDR1 is SGHTA and CDR2 FQGNSA. The length of the CDR3 is 15 residues. The chain's CDR3 is CASRPNRDHYNEQFF. DNA of the CDR3: TGTGCCAGCAGACCCAACCGGGACCATTACAATGAGCAGTTCTTC.

The chain uses TRBV7-9 and TRBJ2-7, with TRBD2 identical over 11 bases. Germline-derived CDR1 and CDR2 are SEHNR and FQNEAQ (reference sequence). V was clipped by 5 bases and J by 3 bases; unmatched bases: 3. The CDR3 has 14 residues. The CDR3 region has the DNA TGTGCCAGCAGCCAACTAGCGGGGGACTACGAGCAGTACTTC. Translation gives CASSQLAGDYEQYF.

This sequence joins TRBV11-2 and TRBJ2-3, with D perhaps matching TRBD1 (6 bases). Germline assignment: CDR1 SGHAT and CDR2 FQNNGV. The CDR3 has 16 amino acids. V was pared by 5 bases and J by 4 bases, with 19 bases between. The CDR3 sequence is CASSLRGGRTADTQYF. The CDR3 nucleotides read TGTGCCAGCAGCCTCAGGGGCGGCAGGACCGCAGATACGCAGTATTTT. The whole variable domain, filled in from reference TRBV11-2 and TRBJ2-3, reads EAGVAQSPRYKIIEKRQSVAFWCNPISGHATLYWYQQILGQGPKLLIQFQNNGVVDDSQLPKDRFSAERLKGVDSTLKIQPAKLEDSAVYLCASSLRGGRTADTQYFGPGTRLTVL.

The chain is built from TRBV5-1 and TRBJ2-5; D may match TRBD1 or TRBD2 (5 bases each). CDR1 SGHRS and CDR2 YFSETQ come from the germline V gene. The V and J ends lost 4 bases and 5 bases respectively, with 18 bases between them. This CDR3 comprises 15 residues. As DNA, the CDR3 is TGCGCCAGCAGCGCAGGACTCGGGGCGGCGGAGACCCAGTACTTC. Protein: CASSAGLGAAETQYF.

The chain joins TRBV9 to TRBJ2-1, with TRBD2 as a possible D gene (7 bases). The CDR3 covers 18 residues. Germline assignment: CDR1 SGDLS and CDR2 YYNGEE. Trimming left V 0 bases short and J 6 bases short, with 22 bases between. The CDR3 DNA follows: TGTGCCAGCAGCGTAGATTCGGGGGGCTACCCCTCCGGCAATGAGCAGTTCTTC. Its translation is CASSVDSGGYPSGNEQFF.

The chain uses TRBV30 and TRBJ1-1; perhaps TRBD1 as D (6 bases). This CDR3 spans 12 amino acids. The germline V and J ends were trimmed by 4 bases and 10 bases, with 16 bases remaining between them. Germline V gene data show CDR1 as GTSNPN and CDR2 as SVGIG (reference sequence). CDR3 sequence: CAWNSGGARAFF. The CDR3 nucleotides are TGTGCCTGGAACTCCGGGGGGGCGCGAGCTTTCTTT.

The chain links TRBV19 to TRBJ1-5; D perhaps matches TRBD1 (6 bases). The CDR3 has 18 residues. The germline V gene encodes CDR1 LNHDA and CDR2 SQIVND (reference sequence). V gave up 2 bases and J gave up 3 bases, with 20 bases separating them. CDR3 sequence reads: CASSIRMVAGVYNQPQHF. CDR3 bases: TGTGCCAGTAGTATAAGAATGGTTGCAGGGGTATACAATCAGCCCCAGCATTTT.

This clonotype turned up a few times. This sequence joins TRBV7-2 and TRBJ1-2; a possible D gene is TRBD1 (6 bases). In germline, CDR1 is SGHTA, CDR2 FQGNSA. Trimming stripped 0 bases from V and 2 bases from J, with 10 bases between. CDR3 length: 15 residues. In nucleotides, the CDR3 is TGTGCCAGCAGCTTAGCAACAGGGTCAAACTATGGCTACACCTTC. Residues: CASSLATGSNYGYTF.

In this sample, this clonotype turned up a few times. An end of the junction differs from the germline gene, which may be a read error. V is TRBV7-7 and J is TRBJ2-2; D remains unclear. Germline V gene data show CDR1 as SSHAT and CDR2 as FNYEAQ (reference sequence). CDR3 length: 14 residues. CDR3 sequence (DNA): TGTGCTAGCAGCTCCCGGACGGGCACCGGGGAGCTGTTTTTT. Its protein product is CASSSRTGTGELFF. Using reference TRBV7-7 and TRBJ2-2 for the parts outside the CDR3, the full variable domain is GAGVSQSPRYKVTKRGQDVTLRCDPISSHATLYWYQQALGQGPEFLTYFNYEAQPDKSGLPSDRFSAERPEGSISTLTIQRTEQRDSAMYRCASSSRTGTGELFFGEGSRLTVL.

The chain has TRBV15 and TRBJ2-1; TRBD2 agrees at 8 bases. Germline V CDR1 and CDR2: LNHNV, YYDKDF (reference sequence). This CDR3 has 15 residues. V shed 0 bases, J shed 11 bases, and the junction held 9 bases outside the gene matches. CDR3 protein: CATSRDPRTSQKQFF. The CDR3 DNA reads as TGTGCCACCAGCAGAGATCCCCGGACTAGCCAAAAGCAGTTCTTC.

This clonotype was recorded only once. The V gene is TRBV7-9, the J gene TRBJ2-7, with TRBD2 identical over 10 bases. The junction had 4 bases not matched to a gene; V was cut back by 3 bases and J by 2 bases. This CDR3 region has 15 residues. Germline values: CDR1 SEHNR, CDR2 FQNEAQ (reference sequence). This chain's CDR3 is CASSLRSGGAYEQYF. The CDR3 bases are TGTGCCAGCAGCTTGCGAAGCGGGGGGGCCTACGAGCAGTACTTC.

The chain combines TRBV5-1 with TRBJ1-2; a weak D match, TRBD1 (6 bases). The V and J ends lost 6 bases and 2 bases respectively, with 14 bases between them. The CDR3 is 14 residues long. Germline-derived CDR1 and CDR2 are SGHRS and YFSETQ. The CDR3 spells CASTRNRDNYGYTF. CDR3 nucleotides: TGCGCCAGCACCAGAAACAGGGACAACTATGGCTACACCTTC.